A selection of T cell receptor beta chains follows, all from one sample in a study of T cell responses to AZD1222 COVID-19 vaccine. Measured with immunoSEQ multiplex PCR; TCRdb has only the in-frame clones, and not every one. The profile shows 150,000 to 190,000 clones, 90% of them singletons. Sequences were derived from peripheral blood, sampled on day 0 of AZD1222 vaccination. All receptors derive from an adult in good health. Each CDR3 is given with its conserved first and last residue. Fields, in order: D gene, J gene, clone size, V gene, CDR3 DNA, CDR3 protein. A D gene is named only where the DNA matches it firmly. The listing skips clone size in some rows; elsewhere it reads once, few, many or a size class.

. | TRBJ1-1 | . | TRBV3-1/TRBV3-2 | TGTGCCAGCAGCCAATTGCGGAGTGAAGCTTTCTTT | CASSQLRSEAFF
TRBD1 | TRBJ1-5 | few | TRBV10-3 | TGTGCCATCAGTGAGGGACAGGGAAGCAATCAGCCCCAGCATTTT | CAISEGQGSNQPQHF
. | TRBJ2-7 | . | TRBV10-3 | TGTGCCATCAGTGAGTCGGGGCAGGGTGGGTACGAGCAGTACTTC | CAISESGQGGYEQYF
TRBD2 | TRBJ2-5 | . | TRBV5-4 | TGTGCCAGCAGCTTGATGGCTAGCGGGGGTCGAGGAGAGACCCAGTACTTC | CASSLMASGGRGETQYF
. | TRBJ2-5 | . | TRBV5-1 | TGCGCCAGCAGCTTGGTTAGGGCCACTTACCAAGAGACCCAGTACTTC | CASSLVRATYQETQYF
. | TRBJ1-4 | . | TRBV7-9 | TGTGCCAGCAGCGCAGACGCAACTAATGAAAAACTGTTTTTT | CASSADATNEKLFF
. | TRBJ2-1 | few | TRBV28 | TGTGCCAGCAGCAAGGGTGCCGAAGGGGTCAATGAGCAGTTCTTC | CASSKGAEGVNEQFF
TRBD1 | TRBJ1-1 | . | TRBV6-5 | TGTGCCAGCAGTTCTAGGACAGGGAAATCTGAAGCTTTCTTT | CASSSRTGKSEAFF
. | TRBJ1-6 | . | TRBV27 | TGTGCCAGCAGGATTTTAAGAGGCCAGTCCTATAATTCACCCCTCCACTTT | CASRILRGQSYNSPLHF
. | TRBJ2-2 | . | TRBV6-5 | TGTGCCAGCAGTTCAGGGGATGAAACCGGGGAGCTGTTTTTT | CASSSGDETGELFF
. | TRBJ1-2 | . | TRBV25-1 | TGTGCCAGCAGTGAATATGGGGCAGGCGGTGGCTACACCTTC | CASSEYGAGGGYTF
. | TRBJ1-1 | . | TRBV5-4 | TGTGCCAGCAGCTTGGACAGGGCTGCCCCTGAAGCTTTCTTT | CASSLDRAAPEAFF
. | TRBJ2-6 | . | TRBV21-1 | TGTGCCAGCAGCAGGATGGCAGTTAACACTGGGGCCAACGTCCTGACTTTC | CASSRMAVNTGANVLTF
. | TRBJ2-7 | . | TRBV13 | TGTGCCAGCAGCTCCCGGCAGTCAGTCTACGAGCAGTACTTC | CASSSRQSVYEQYF
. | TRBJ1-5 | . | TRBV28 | TGTGCCAGCAGCCCTGACCGGGTGAAACCCCAGCATTTT | CASSPDRVKPQHF
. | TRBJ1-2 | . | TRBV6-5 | TGTGCCAGCAGTTTTTATGGCTACACCTTC | CASSFYGYTF
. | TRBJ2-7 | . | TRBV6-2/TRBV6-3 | TGTGCCAGCAGTACCCTCGTGGTGGAGACCTACGAGCAGTACTTC | CASSTLVVETYEQYF
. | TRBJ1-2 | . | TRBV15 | TGTGCCACCAGCAGAGATAGTCGACAGATTGGTGACTATGGCTACACCTTC | CATSRDSRQIGDYGYTF
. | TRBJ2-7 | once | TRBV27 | TGTGCCAGCGCCAGTTCTTTTGGGAATACCTACGAGCAGTACTTC | CASASSFGNTYEQYF
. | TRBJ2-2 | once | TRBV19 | TGTGCCAGTAGTCGATCGATGACGAACACCGGGGAGCTGTTTTTT | CASSRSMTNTGELFF
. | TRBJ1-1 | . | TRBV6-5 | TGTGCCAGCAGGACCGACAGGAACACTGAAGCTTTCTTT | CASRTDRNTEAFF
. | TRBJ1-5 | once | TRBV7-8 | TGTGCCAGCAGCCTCCCGGGACCTTTGGGCCCTTTCAATCAGCCCCAGCATTTT | CASSLPGPLGPFNQPQHF
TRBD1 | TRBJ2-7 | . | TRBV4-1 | TGCGCCAGCAGCCAGAGGACAGGAGCGCCCTACGAGCAGTACTTC | CASSQRTGAPYEQYF
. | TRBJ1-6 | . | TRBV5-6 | TGTGCCAGCAGCTTGCTAACCGGGACGGATAATTCACCCCTCCACTTT | CASSLLTGTDNSPLHF
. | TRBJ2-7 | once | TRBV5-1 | TGCGCCAGCAGCTTGGCAGGATCATACGAGCAGTACTTC | CASSLAGSYEQYF
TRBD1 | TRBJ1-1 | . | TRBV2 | TGTGCCAGCAGTGAATGGGGACAGGGGACCAACACTGAAGCTTTCTTT | CASSEWGQGTNTEAFF
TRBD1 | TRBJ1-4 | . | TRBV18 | TGTGCCAGCTCACTCCGGGACAGGGGAGGCTTTAATGAAAAACTGTTTTTT | CASSLRDRGGFNEKLFF
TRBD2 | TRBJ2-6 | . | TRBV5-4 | TGTGCCAGCAGCTTTCCACTAGCGGGAACCCCTGGGGCCAACGTCCTGACTTTC | CASSFPLAGTPGANVLTF
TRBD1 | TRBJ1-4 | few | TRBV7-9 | TGTGCCAGCAGCACGACAGGGGCGGCCCCCGGTGAAAAACTGTTTTTT | CASSTTGAAPGEKLFF
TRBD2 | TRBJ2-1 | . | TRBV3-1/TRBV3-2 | TGTGCCAGCAGCCCCCGGTTAGCGGGAGTCAATGAGCAGTTCTTC | CASSPRLAGVNEQFF
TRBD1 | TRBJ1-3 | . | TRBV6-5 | TGTGCCAGCAGTTTGGACAGGGGTGGAAACACCATATATTTT | CASSLDRGGNTIYF
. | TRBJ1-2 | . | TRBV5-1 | TGCGCCAGCAGCCCGTCCGACGGATTCTATGGCTACACCTTC | CASSPSDGFYGYTF
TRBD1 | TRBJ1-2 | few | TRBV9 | TGTGCCAGCAGCACGGAGAAGGGGGCGCCGGGCTACACCTTC | CASSTEKGAPGYTF
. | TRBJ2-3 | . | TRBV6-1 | TGTGCCAGCAGTGAAAACGTAGGGGTGGTGGGCACAGATACGCAGTATTTT | CASSENVGVVGTDTQYF
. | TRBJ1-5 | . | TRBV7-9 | TGTGCCAGCAGCGCCACAGGATTTAGCAATCAGCCCCAGCATTTT | CASSATGFSNQPQHF
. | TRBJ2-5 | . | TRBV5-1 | TGCGCCAGCAGCTTGATCGCACAAGAGACCCAGTACTTC | CASSLIAQETQYF
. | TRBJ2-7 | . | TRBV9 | TGTGCCAGCAGCGTAGACCCAGGAGAATCCTACGAGCAGTACTTC | CASSVDPGESYEQYF
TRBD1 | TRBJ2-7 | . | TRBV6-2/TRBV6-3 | TGTGCCAGCAGTTATCTTCCGGGACAGGGGGCCTACGAGCAGTACTTC | CASSYLPGQGAYEQYF
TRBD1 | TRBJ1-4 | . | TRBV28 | TGTGCCAGCAGTTTATGGGGGACAGGGTTTAGGGAAAAACTGTTTTTT | CASSLWGTGFREKLFF
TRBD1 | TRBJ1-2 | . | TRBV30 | TGTGCCTGGACCAGACAGACAGGGGAAGGCTACACCTTC | CAWTRQTGEGYTF
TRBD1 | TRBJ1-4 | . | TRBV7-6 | TGTGCCAGCAGCTCAACCGGGACAGGTTTTGAAAAACTGTTTTTT | CASSSTGTGFEKLFF
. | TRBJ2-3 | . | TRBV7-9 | TGTGCCAGCAGCCCCCACCCGGCACTAACCACAGATACGCAGTATTTT | CASSPHPALTTDTQYF
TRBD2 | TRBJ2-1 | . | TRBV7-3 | TGTGCCAGCAGCTTAATAGCGGGAGTCCTCAAGAGCTCCTACAATGAGCAGTTCTTC | CASSLIAGVLKSSYNEQFF
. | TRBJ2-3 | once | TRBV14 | TGTGCCAGCAGCCAATTGATCGACCGCACAGATACGCAGTATTTT | CASSQLIDRTDTQYF
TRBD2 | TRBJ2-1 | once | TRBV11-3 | TGTGCCAGCAGCCCCACGGCGGGAGATCACAATGAGCAGTTCTTC | CASSPTAGDHNEQFF
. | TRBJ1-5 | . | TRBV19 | TGTGCCAGCGGCGGACAGTATTATCAGCCCCAGCATTTT | CASGGQYYQPQHF
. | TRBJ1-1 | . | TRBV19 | TGTGCCAGCCAAACAGGGCCCGGAGGCACTGAAGCTTTCTTT | CASQTGPGGTEAFF